The next 15 T cell receptor beta chains were all read from a single sample in a study of molecular identifiers for immune sequencing clone quantification. TCRdb itself ran the PCR reads through MiXCR, one entry per CDR3 protein. The sample lists over 550,000 distinct CDR3 sequences; over 25% were seen once. The sequenced sample was naive CD8+ T cells from blood, with Jurkat cell RNA spiked in. The subset: FACS-sorted CD8+CD4-CCR7+CD45RA+ naive T cells. These receptors were collected from a human donor in good health. Some libraries in this study had Jurkat cell RNA spiked in.

This clonotype was observed at least ten times. The CDR3 bases are TGTGCCAGCAGTGAGGACCCGGGACCGGGTGAAAAACTGTTTTTT. It yields the protein CASSEDPGPGEKLFF. The rearrangement uses TRBV2 and TRBJ1-4; a weak D match, TRBD1 (5 bases). Trimming took off 3 bases at V and 7 bases at J, with 15 bases between the two ends. Germline lookup yields CDR1 SNHLY and CDR2 FYNNEI. The CDR3 has 15 amino acids.

This clonotype was picked up a small number of times. This rearrangement joins TRBV30 to TRBJ1-4; D perhaps matches TRBD1 (5 bases). The germline V gene has CDR1 GTSNPN and CDR2 SVGIG (reference sequence). V lost 1 base, J lost 5 bases, and 8 bases lay in between. The CDR3 spans 13 residues. CDR3 bases: TGTGCCTGGAGTGGACAGATAAATGAAAAACTGTTTTTT. It specifies CAWSGQINEKLFF. Full variable domain (rest looked up from reference TRBV30 and TRBJ1-4): SQTIHQWPATLVQPVGSPLSLECTVEGTSNPNLYWYRQAAGRGLQLLFYSVGIGQISSEVPQNLSASRPQDRQFILSSKKLLLSDSGFYLCAWSGQINEKLFFGSGTQLSVL.

About this clonotype itself: A much larger clone lies one base from this, so it may be a read error. This rearrangement joins TRBV27 to TRBJ2-5, with 7 bases fitting TRBD2. The CDR3 runs 14 residues. Germline CDR1 and CDR2: MNHEY and SMNVEV (reference sequence). DNA of the CDR3: TGTGCCAGCAGTTTTAGCGGGTATCAAGAGACCCGGTACTTC. Encoded protein: CASSFSGYQETRYF.

This clonotype showed up just a few times. The chain carries TRBV9 and TRBJ1-1; D unclear. The CDR3 consists of 14 residues. The V gene lost 2 bases and the J gene lost 4 bases, with 12 bases spanning the gap. Germline CDR1 is SGDLS and CDR2 is YYNGEE. CDR3 residues: CASSVLGSGTEAFF. Here the CDR3 DNA reads TGTGCCAGCAGCGTTCTGGGGAGCGGCACTGAAGCTTTCTTT.

This clonotype showed up many times. V usage is TRBV7-9 and J usage is TRBJ1-4; 7 positions agree with TRBD1. The junction had 3 bases not matched to a gene; V was cut back by 5 bases and J by 0 bases. The CDR3 sequence is 15 residues long. From germline, CDR1 is SEHNR and CDR2 FQNEAQ (reference sequence). The CDR3 sequence: CASSPGTATNEKLFF. In nucleotides, the CDR3 is TGTGCCAGCAGCCCCGGGACAGCAACTAATGAAAAACTGTTTTTT.

This clonotype was counted at least ten times. The V gene is TRBV6-2 or TRBV6-3, the J gene TRBJ1-5; a weak D match, TRBD1 (6 bases). This CDR3 has 15 amino acids. V was trimmed by 4 bases and J by 3 bases, leaving 13 bases between them. CDR1 MNHEY and CDR2 SVGEGT come from the germline V gene. For the CDR3, the DNA is TGTGCCAGCAGTTTCCCGGGACAATACAATCAGCCCCAGCATTTT. Amino acids: CASSFPGQYNQPQHF.

This clonotype has only a few counts. The V call is TRBV5-5, the J call TRBJ2-1; maybe TRBD2 (6 bases). Trimming removed 6 bases from V and 7 bases from J, with 11 bases in between. The CDR3 sequence is 12 residues long. Germline CDR1 reads SGHKS; CDR2 reads YYEKEE (reference sequence). CDR3: CASTLGGNEQFF. DNA of the CDR3: TGTGCCAGCACTCTAGGAGGGAATGAGCAGTTCTTC.

This clonotype showed up just a few times. The V and J genes are TRBV2 and TRBJ2-5, with 11 positions matching TRBD2. The CDR3 has 16 residues. V was clipped by 5 bases and J by 3 bases; unmatched bases: 8. From germline, CDR1 is SNHLY and CDR2 FYNNEI. CDR3 in DNA: TGTGCCAGCAGTTTGATAGCGGGAGGGCTGGAAGAGACCCAGTACTTC. Residues: CASSLIAGGLEETQYF.

This clonotype has at least ten counts. The gene calls are TRBV27 and TRBJ2-7; 8 bases agree with TRBD2. J was trimmed by 2 bases and V by 5 bases; bases with no gene match: 14. The CDR3 consists of 17 residues. Looked up from germline, CDR1 is MNHEY and CDR2 is SMNVEV (reference sequence). For the CDR3, the DNA is TGTGCCAGCAGTCAGCTCATAGCGGGGATGGCACCCTACGAGCAGTACTTC. Protein: CASSQLIAGMAPYEQYF.

A note on this clonotype: This could be a read error, since a much larger clone is one nucleotide away. The V and J genes are TRBV29-1 and TRBJ2-1, with D possibly matching TRBD2 (5 bases). Germline V gives CDR1 SQVTM, CDR2 ANQGSEA. This CDR3 is 12 amino acids long. The CDR3 DNA follows: TGCAGCGCCGAGGGAACCGCCAATGAGCGGTTCTTC. Amino acid sequence: CSAEGTANERFF.

Points on this clonotype: Being one base from a much bigger clone, this may be a read error. This chain joins TRBV6-6 and TRBJ1-1; D remains unclear. The CDR3 is 14 amino acids. Germline CDR1 MNHNY, CDR2 SVGAGI (reference sequence). The ends were cut back, 6 bases at V and 1 base at J, with 12 bases in the middle. The CDR3 DNA sequence: TGTGCCAGCAGAATTTATAGGGAGAACACTGAAGCTTTCTTT. Amino acid sequence: CASRIYRENTEAFF.

In this sample, this clonotype turned up many times. The V gene is TRBV14, the J gene TRBJ2-7, with a tentative D call TRBD2 (5 bases). Germline assignment: CDR1 SGHDN and CDR2 FVKESK. The length of the CDR3 is 13 residues. V was clipped by 3 bases and J by 2 bases, with 8 bases between them. CDR3 in DNA: TGTGCCAGCAGCCAGACTACTCCCTACGAGCAGTACTTC. It translates to CASSQTTPYEQYF.

This clonotype was recorded a few times. The chain has TRBV19 and TRBJ2-3; D may be TRBD1 (5 bases). V was shortened by 0 bases and J by 0 bases, with 19 bases between the two germline ends. CDR1 and CDR2 (germline): LNHDA, SQIVND (reference sequence). This CDR3 is built from 19 residues. CDR3 in amino acids: CASSIDRGPPRASTDTQYF. The CDR3 region has the DNA TGTGCCAGTAGTATAGATAGGGGCCCCCCTAGGGCTAGCACAGATACGCAGTATTTT.

To note about this clonotype: This may be a read error: a much more frequent sequence differs by one nucleotide. The chain recombines TRBV7-9 with TRBJ2-7, with no clear D. This CDR3 has 13 residues. Germline CDR1 and CDR2: SEHNR and FQNEAQ (reference sequence). Between the trimmed V and J ends, which lost 7 bases and 0 bases, there was a span of 10 bases. This chain's CDR3 is CASTRPGSYEQYF. The CDR3 DNA reads as TGTGCCAGCACCAGGCCGGGCTCCTACGAGCAGTACTTC.

This clonotype was counted between two and nine times. V and J are TRBV6-5 and TRBJ1-5; a possible D gene is TRBD1 (5 bases). The CDR3 runs to 14 residues. V dropped 0 bases and J dropped 5 bases, with 8 bases sitting between them. Germline lookup yields CDR1 MNHEY and CDR2 SVGAGI. The CDR3 DNA sequence: TGTGCCAGCAGTTACTCGGGGCCAGATCAGCCCCAGCATTTT. Protein product: CASSYSGPDQPQHF.